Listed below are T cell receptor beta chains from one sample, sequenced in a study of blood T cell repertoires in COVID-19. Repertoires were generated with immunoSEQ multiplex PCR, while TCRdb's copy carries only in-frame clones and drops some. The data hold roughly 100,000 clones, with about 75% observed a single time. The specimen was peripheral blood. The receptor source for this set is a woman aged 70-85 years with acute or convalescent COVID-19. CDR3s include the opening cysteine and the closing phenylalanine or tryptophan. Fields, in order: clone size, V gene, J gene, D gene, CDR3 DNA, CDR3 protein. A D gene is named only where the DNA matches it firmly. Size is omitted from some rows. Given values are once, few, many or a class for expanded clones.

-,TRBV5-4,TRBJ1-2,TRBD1,TGTGCCAGCAGCTTGCTAAGGACAGGGAGCGGCTACACCTTC,CASSLLRTGSGYTF
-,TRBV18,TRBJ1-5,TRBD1,TGTGCCAGCTCCGGGACAGCTTCCACGTTAAACCAGCCCCAGCATTTT,CASSGTASTLNQPQHF
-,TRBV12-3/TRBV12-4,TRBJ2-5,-,TGTGCCAGCAGTTTGAGTGGAGAGACCCAGTACTTC,CASSLSGETQYF
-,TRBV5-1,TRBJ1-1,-,TGCGCCAGCAGCCTGCGGGGGGCTGAAGCTTTCTTT,CASSLRGAEAFF
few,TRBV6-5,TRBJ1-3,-,TGTGCCAGCAGCTCCCCGATGGCAGGCGGAAACACCATATATTTT,CASSSPMAGGNTIYF
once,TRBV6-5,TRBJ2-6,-,TGTGCCAGCAGTTACGGTCAGGGCTCTGGGGCCAACGTCCTGACTTTC,CASSYGQGSGANVLTF
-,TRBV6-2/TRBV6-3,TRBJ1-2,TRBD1,TGTGCCAGCAGTCTCGGGACAGCCTATGGCTACACCTTC,CASSLGTAYGYTF
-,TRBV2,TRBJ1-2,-,TGTGCCAGCAGTGAAGGGTCCGGGGGTAACTATGGCTACACCTTC,CASSEGSGGNYGYTF
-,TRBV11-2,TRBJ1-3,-,TGTGCCAGCAGCTTATCGGCGGGACGAACCTCTGGAAACACCATATATTTT,CASSLSAGRTSGNTIYF
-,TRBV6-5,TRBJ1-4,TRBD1,TGTGCCAGCTGGGGGGTAGGGGGCGTTGAAAAACTGTTTTTT,CASWGVGGVEKLFF
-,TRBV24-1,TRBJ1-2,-,TGTGCCACCAGTGAAAGGGGGAACTATGGCTACACCTTC,CATSERGNYGYTF
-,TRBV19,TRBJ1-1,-,TGTGCCAGTAGACCCGCTGGCCAAACCACTGAAGCTTTCTTT,CASRPAGQTTEAFF
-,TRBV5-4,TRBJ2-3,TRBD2,TGTGCCAGCAGCGCCTTACTAGCGCGCACAGATACGCAGTATTTT,CASSALLARTDTQYF